This TCR beta chain was profiled in a study of tumor and adjacent non-tumor tissue in lung cancer. Whole-study context: Patients comprised over 9 adenocarcinoma, a couple of squamous cell carcinoma and 1 small cell lung cancer. Some 3.9 million productive TCRbeta reads were obtained per sample on average.

The template was RNA from unsorted bulk tissue. More than 3 cm separated this lung sample from the edge of the tumor. The table lists this clonotype with a few counts. The conserved final phenylalanine or tryptophan is absent from the CDR3, which likely points to a read error. Three rounds of nested PCR, following a modified ARM-PCR protocol, produced the TCRbeta library. TCRdb passed the multiplex PCR reads through MiXCR, listing each CDR3 protein once. The repertoire holds 60,000 or so distinct CDR3 sequences, with roughly 57% as singletons. This CDR3 is built from 16 residues. V shed 6 bases, J shed 3 bases, and the junction held 11 bases outside the gene matches. From germline, CDR1 is KGHDR and CDR2 SFDVKD.

The chain is built from TRBV24-1 and TRBJ2-5, with TRBD1 matching 8 bases. Specimen: distant non-tumor lung tissue. The receptor was derived from a man between 65 and 80 years old with non-small cell lung cancer. The chain's CDR3 is CATSSKGAGGKETQYS. CDR3 DNA: TGTGCCACCAGTAGCAAGGGGGCAGGGGGCAAAGAGACCCAGTACTCC.